This T cell receptor (beta chain) derives from a study of cytomegalovirus exposure and HLA in healthy donors. Broader study findings: Among TCR beta chains, those listed as cytomegalovirus-associated numbered around 160.

Germline V gene lookup returns CDR1 SEHNR and CDR2 FQNEAQ (reference sequence). V was clipped by 4 bases and J by 4 bases; unmatched bases: 5. The CDR3 is 16 amino acids. Both 60 Vbeta primers and 13 Jbeta primers went into the PCR. TCRdb's table, derived via immunoSEQ multiplex PCR, lists solely in-frame clones and lacks some. The sample has 150,000 to 200,000 clones; around 83% are singletons. A word on this clone: Its antigen is currently unknown.

The chain employs TRBV7-9 and TRBJ2-3, with 13 bases identical to TRBD2. Material for sequencing was PBMCs. The clonotype originates from a man younger than 30 in good health and CMV-seropositive. This CDR3 reads CASSSLAGGLSDTQYF. The CDR3 coding sequence is TGTGCCAGCAGCTCACTAGCGGGGGGGCTTTCAGATACGCAGTATTTT.